This T cell receptor (beta chain) comes out of a study of Tregs in tolerant kidney transplant recipients. Germline V CDR1 and CDR2: LNHNV, YYDKDF (reference sequence). V lost 0 bases and J 5 bases, leaving 14 bases between the germline ends. The CDR3 loop spans 16 amino acids. Related graft donors supplied nonmyeloablative bone marrow transplants, and mixed chimerism was transient. Some clones are missing from TCRdb's copy, which holds only in-frame ones; the method was immunoSEQ multiplex PCR. The sample shows 65,000 or so clones, 87% of them seen only once. Sequenced material: CD4+ T cells from blood (PBMCs), taken 6 months after the transplant. The receptor was derived from a human patient who received a combined kidney and bone marrow transplant. These T cells may partly come from the graft donor. This rearrangement joins TRBV15 to TRBJ2-1; no definite D call. DNA of the CDR3: TGTGCCACCAGCAGAGATGACCCCAGGAAAGACAATGAGCAGTTCTTC. Protein sequence: CATSRDDPRKDNEQFF. Looking up the rest from reference TRBV15 and TRBJ2-1 gives the full variable domain: DAMVIQNPRYQVTQFGKPVTLSCSQTLNHNVMYWYQQKSSQAPKLLFHYYDKDFNNEADTPDNFQSRRPNTSFCFLDIRSPGLGDTAMYLCATSRDDPRKDNEQFFGPGTRLTVL.